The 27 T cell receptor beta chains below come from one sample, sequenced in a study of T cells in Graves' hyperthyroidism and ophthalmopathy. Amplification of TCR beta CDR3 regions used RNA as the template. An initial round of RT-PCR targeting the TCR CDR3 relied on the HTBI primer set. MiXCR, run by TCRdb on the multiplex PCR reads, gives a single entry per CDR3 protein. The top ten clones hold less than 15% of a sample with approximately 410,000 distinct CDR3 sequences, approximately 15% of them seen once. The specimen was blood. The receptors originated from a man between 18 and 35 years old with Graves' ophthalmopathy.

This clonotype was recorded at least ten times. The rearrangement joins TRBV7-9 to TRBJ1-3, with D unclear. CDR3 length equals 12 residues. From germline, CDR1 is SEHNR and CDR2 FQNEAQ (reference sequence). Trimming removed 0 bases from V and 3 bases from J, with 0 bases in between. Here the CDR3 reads CASSLAGNTIYF. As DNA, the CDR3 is TGTGCCAGCAGCTTAGCTGGAAACACCATATATTTT.

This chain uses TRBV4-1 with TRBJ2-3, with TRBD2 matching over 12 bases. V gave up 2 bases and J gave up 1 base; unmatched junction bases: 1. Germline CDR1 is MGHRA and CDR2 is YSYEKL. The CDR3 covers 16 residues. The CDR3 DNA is TGCGCCAGCAGCCAAAGACTAGCGGGGGGCACAGATACGCAGTATTTT. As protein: CASSQRLAGGTDTQYF.

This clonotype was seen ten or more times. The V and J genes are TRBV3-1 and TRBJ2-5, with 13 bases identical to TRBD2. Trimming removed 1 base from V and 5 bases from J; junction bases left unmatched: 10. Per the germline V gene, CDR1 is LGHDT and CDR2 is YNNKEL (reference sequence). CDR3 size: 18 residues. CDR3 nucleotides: TGTGCCAGCAGCCAAGGCCTAGGACTAGCGGGAGAGACGGAGACCCAGTACTTC. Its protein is CASSQGLGLAGETETQYF.

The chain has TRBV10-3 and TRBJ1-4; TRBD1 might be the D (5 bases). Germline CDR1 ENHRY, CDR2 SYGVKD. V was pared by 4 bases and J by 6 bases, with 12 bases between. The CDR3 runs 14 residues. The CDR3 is CAISASKGDEKLFF. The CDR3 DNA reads TGTGCCATCAGTGCAAGCAAAGGGGATGAAAAACTGTTTTTT.

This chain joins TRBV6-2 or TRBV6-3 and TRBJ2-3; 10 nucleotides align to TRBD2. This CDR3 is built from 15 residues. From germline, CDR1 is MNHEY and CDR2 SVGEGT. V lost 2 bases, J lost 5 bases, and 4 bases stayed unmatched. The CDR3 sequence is CASSYTSGVGDTQYF. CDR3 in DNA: TGTGCCAGCAGTTACACTAGCGGGGTCGGAGATACGCAGTATTTT.

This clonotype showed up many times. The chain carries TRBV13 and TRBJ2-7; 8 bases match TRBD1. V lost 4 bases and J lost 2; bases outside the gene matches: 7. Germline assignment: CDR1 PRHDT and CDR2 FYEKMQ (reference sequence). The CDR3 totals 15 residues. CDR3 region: CASSSSGGAAYEQYF. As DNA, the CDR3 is TGTGCCAGCAGCTCCTCAGGGGGCGCGGCCTACGAGCAGTACTTC.

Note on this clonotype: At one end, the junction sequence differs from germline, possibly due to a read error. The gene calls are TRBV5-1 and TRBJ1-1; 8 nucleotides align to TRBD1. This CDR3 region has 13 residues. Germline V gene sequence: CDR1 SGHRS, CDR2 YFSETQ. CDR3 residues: CASHRGGSTEVFF. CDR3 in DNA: TGCGCCAGCCACAGGGGGGGGTCCACTGAAGTTTTCTTT. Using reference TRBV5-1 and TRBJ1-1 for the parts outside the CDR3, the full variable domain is KAGVTQTPRYLIKTRGQQVTLSCSPISGHRSVSWYQQTPGQGLQFLFEYFSETQRNKGNFPGRFSGRQFSNSRSEMNVSTLELGDSALYLCASHRGGSTEVFFGQGTRLTVV.

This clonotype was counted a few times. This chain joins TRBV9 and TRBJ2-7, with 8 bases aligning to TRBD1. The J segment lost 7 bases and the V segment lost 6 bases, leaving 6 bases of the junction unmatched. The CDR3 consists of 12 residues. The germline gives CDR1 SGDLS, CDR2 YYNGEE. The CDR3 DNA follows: TGTGCCAGCAACAAACAGGGGGGAGAGCAGTACTTC. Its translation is CASNKQGGEQYF. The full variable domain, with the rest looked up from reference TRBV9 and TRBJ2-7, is DSGVTQTPKHLITATGQRVTLRCSPRSGDLSVYWYQQSLDQGLQFLIQYYNGEERAKGNILERFSAQQFPDLHSELNLSSLELGDSALYFCASNKQGGEQYFGPGTRLTVT.

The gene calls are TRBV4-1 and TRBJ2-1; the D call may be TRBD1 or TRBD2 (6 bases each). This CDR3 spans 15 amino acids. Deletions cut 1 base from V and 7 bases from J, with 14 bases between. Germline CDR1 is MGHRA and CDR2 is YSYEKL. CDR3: CASSQVIGGSNEQFF. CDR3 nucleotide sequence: TGCGCCAGCAGCCAAGTCATCGGGGGCAGTAATGAGCAGTTCTTC.

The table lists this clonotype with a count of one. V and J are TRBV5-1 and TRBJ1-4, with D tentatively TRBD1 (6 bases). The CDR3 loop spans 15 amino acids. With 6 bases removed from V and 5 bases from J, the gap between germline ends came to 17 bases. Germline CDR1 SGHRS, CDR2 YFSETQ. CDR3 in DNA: TGCGCCAGCACCCCTGGGGCAGGGGTAAATGAAAAACTGTTTTTT. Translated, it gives CASTPGAGVNEKLFF. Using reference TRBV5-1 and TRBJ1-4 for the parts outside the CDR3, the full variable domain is KAGVTQTPRYLIKTRGQQVTLSCSPISGHRSVSWYQQTPGQGLQFLFEYFSETQRNKGNFPGRFSGRQFSNSRSEMNVSTLELGDSALYLCASTPGAGVNEKLFFGSGTQLSVL.

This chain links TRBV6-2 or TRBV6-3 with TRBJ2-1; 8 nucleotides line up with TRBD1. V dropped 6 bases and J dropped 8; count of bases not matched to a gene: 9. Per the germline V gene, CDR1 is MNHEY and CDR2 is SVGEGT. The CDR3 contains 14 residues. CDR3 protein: CASRLGQGADEQFF. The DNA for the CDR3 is TGTGCCAGCAGACTGGGTCAGGGGGCGGATGAGCAGTTCTTC.

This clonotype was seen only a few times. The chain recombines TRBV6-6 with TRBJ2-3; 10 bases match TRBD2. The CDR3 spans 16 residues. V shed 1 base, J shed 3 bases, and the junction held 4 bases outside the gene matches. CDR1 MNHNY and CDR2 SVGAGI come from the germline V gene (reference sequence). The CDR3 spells CASSYLGLAVTDTQYF. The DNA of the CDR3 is TGTGCCAGCAGTTACTTAGGACTAGCGGTTACAGATACGCAGTATTTT.

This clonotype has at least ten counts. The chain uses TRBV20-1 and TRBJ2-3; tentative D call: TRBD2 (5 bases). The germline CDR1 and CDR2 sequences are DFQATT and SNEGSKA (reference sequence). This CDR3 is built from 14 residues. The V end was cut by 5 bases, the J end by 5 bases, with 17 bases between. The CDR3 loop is CSAPDSLSQDTQYF. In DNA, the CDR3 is TGCAGTGCTCCGGACTCTCTCAGCCAAGATACGCAGTATTTT.

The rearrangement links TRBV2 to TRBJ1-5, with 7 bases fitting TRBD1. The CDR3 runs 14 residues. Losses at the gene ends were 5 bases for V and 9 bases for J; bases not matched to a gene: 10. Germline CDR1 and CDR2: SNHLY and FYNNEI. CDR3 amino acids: CASSRGDPGGPQHF. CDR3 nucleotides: TGTGCCAGCAGTAGGGGGGACCCAGGGGGGCCCCAGCATTTT.

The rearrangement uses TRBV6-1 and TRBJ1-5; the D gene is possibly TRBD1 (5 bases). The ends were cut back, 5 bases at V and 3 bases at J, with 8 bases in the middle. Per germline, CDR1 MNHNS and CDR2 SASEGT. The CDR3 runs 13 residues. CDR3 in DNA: TGTGCCAGCAGTATACAGGACAATCAGCCCCAGCATTTT. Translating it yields CASSIQDNQPQHF.

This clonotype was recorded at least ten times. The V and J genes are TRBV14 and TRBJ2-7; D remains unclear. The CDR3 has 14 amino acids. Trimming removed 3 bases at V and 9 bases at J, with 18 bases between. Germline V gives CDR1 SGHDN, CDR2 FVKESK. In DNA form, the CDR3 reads TGTGCCAGCAGCCACGGACGGAACGATCTAGGGCAGTACTTC. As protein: CASSHGRNDLGQYF.

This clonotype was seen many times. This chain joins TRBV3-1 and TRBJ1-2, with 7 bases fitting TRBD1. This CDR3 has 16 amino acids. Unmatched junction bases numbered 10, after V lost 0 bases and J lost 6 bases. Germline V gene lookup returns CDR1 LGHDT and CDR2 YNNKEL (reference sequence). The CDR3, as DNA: TGTGCCAGCAGCCAAGACCTAAACAGGGGAATAGATGGCTACACCTTC. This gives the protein CASSQDLNRGIDGYTF.

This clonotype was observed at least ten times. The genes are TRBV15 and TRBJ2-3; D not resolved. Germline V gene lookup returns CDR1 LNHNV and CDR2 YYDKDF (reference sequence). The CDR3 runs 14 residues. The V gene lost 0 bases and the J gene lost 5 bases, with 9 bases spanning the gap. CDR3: CATSRDDSIDTQYF. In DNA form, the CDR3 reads TGTGCCACCAGCAGAGATGACTCTATAGATACGCAGTATTTT.

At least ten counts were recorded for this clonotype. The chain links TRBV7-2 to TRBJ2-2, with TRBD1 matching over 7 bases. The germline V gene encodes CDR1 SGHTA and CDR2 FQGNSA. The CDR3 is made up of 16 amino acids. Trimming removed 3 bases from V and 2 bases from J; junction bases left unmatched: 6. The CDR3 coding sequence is TGTGCCAGCAGCTTCCTAAGGGACAGAAACACCGGGGAGCTGTTTTTT. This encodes CASSFLRDRNTGELFF.

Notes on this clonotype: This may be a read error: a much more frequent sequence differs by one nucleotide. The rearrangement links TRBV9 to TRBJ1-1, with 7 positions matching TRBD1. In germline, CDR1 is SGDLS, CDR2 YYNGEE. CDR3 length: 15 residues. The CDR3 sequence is CASSVQGGMNTEASF. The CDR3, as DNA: TGTGCCAGCAGCGTACAGGGGGGTATGAACACTGAAGCTTCCTTT.

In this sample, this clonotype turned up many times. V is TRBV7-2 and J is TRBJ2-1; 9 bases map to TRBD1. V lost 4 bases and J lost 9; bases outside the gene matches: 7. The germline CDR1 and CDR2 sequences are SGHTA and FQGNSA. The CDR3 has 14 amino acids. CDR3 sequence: CASSSPGQGTEQFF. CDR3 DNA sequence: TGTGCCAGCAGCTCCCCGGGACAGGGCACTGAGCAGTTCTTC.

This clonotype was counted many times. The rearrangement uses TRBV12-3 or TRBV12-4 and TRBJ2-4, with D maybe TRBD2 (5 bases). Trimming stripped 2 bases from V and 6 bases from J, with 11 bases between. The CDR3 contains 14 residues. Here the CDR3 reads CASSLSAEGNIQYF. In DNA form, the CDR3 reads TGTGCCAGCAGTTTAAGCGCCGAGGGAAACATTCAGTACTTC.

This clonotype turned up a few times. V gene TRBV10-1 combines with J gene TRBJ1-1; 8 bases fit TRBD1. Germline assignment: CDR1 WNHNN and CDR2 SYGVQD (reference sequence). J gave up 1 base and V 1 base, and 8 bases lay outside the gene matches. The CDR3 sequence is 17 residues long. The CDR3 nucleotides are TGCGCCAGCAGTGAGTATCGTCAGGGGGCCAGGAACACTGAAGCTTTCTTT. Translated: CASSEYRQGARNTEAFF.

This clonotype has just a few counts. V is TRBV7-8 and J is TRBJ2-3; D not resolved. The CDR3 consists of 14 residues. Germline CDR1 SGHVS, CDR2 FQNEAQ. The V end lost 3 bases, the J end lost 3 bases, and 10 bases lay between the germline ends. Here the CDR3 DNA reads TGTGCCAGCAGCTTTTCAGTTGGAACAGATACGCAGTATTTT. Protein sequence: CASSFSVGTDTQYF. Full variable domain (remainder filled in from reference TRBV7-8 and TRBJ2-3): GAGVSQSPRYKVAKRGQDVALRCDPISGHVSLFWYQQALGQGPEFLTYFQNEAQLDKSGLPSDRFFAERPEGSVSTLKIQRTQQEDSAVYLCASSFSVGTDTQYFGPGTRLTVL.

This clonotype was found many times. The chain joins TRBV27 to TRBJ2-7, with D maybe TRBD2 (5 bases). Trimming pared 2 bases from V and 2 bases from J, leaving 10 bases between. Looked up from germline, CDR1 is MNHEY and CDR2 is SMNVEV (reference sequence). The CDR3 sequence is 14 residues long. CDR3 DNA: TGTGCCAGCAGTTTAAGGAGAGGGACCTACGAGCAGTACTTC. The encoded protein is CASSLRRGTYEQYF.

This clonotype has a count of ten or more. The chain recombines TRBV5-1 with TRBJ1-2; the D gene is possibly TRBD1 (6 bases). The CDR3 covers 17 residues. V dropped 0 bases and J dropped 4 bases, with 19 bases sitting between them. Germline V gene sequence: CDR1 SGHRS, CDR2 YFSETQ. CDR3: CASSLDPQGSLFYGYTF. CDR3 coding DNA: TGCGCCAGCAGCTTGGATCCCCAGGGGTCTCTATTCTATGGCTACACCTTC. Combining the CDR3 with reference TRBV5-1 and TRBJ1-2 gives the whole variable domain KAGVTQTPRYLIKTRGQQVTLSCSPISGHRSVSWYQQTPGQGLQFLFEYFSETQRNKGNFPGRFSGRQFSNSRSEMNVSTLELGDSALYLCASSLDPQGSLFYGYTFGSGTRLTVV.

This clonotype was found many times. The CDR3 is CASSFLPPILFF. Here the CDR3 DNA reads TGTGCCAGCAGTTTTTTGCCGCCCATACTGTTTTTT. The chain has TRBV12-3 or TRBV12-4 and TRBJ1-4; D is unclear. The V gene lost 3 bases and the J gene lost 13 bases, with 12 bases spanning the gap. This CDR3 has 12 residues.